The 15 T cell receptor beta chains below all came from one sample that was sequenced in a study of T cell responses to AZD1222 COVID-19 vaccine. Clones were sequenced by immunoSEQ multiplex PCR, and TCRdb holds only the in-frame ones, with some missing. Here the sample spans 100,000 or so clones, 82% being singletons. This material consisted of peripheral blood, taken on day 0 of AZD1222 vaccination. All receptors derive from an adult in good health.

This chain joins TRBV18 and TRBJ1-3; tentative D call: TRBD1 (6 bases). The V gene's germline CDR1 is KGHSH and CDR2 LQKENI. Between the trimmed V and J ends, which lost 5 bases and 2 bases, there was a span of 13 bases. The CDR3 runs to 15 residues. Here the CDR3 DNA reads TGTGCCAGCTCAAGAGGGGGTAGACCTGGAAACACCATATATTTT. Translating gives CASSRGGRPGNTIYF.

This clone was recorded once. This sequence joins TRBV24-1 and TRBJ2-2, with D perhaps given as TRBD1 or TRBD2 (7 bases each). Trimming took off 3 bases at V and 5 bases at J, with 12 bases between the two ends. CDR1 and CDR2 (germline): KGHDR, SFDVKD. The CDR3 length is 15 residues. CDR3 in amino acids: CATSDNRGGTGELFF. CDR3 coding DNA: TGTGCCACCAGTGATAACAGGGGAGGGACCGGGGAGCTGTTTTTT.

This clone was counted once. The chain recombines TRBV9 with TRBJ2-1; 8 nucleotides match TRBD2. V lost 4 bases, J lost 7 bases, and 10 bases stayed unmatched. Germline V gives CDR1 SGDLS, CDR2 YYNGEE. CDR3 length: 15 residues. The chain's CDR3 is CASSTQAGARNEQFF. CDR3 in DNA: TGTGCCAGCAGCACTCAAGCGGGGGCTCGTAATGAGCAGTTCTTC.

V is TRBV4-2 and J is TRBJ1-1, with D possibly TRBD1 on 5 matching bases. Per the germline V gene, CDR1 is LGHNA and CDR2 is YNFKEQ. V was shortened by 4 bases and J by 0 bases, with 21 bases between the two germline ends. CDR3 length equals 18 residues. CDR3 sequence: CASSLNAPGLGVNTEAFF. DNA of the CDR3: TGTGCCAGCAGCCTCAATGCCCCGGGTTTGGGGGTGAACACTGAAGCTTTCTTT.

This chain uses TRBV11-2 with TRBJ1-2; TRBD1 aligns across 8 bases. V lost 8 bases to trimming and J lost 5 bases; unmatched junction nucleotides: 7. Germline V lookup: CDR1 SGHAT, CDR2 FQNNGV. The CDR3 is made up of 13 amino acids. The CDR3 DNA reads as TGTGCCAGCTCCTCAGGGGGCTGGTATGGCTACACCTTC. It yields the protein CASSSGGWYGYTF. The full variable domain, in which reference TRBV11-2 and TRBJ1-2 provide the parts outside the CDR3, is EAGVAQSPRYKIIEKRQSVAFWCNPISGHATLYWYQQILGQGPKLLIQFQNNGVVDDSQLPKDRFSAERLKGVDSTLKIQPAKLEDSAVYLCASSSGGWYGYTFGSGTRLTVV.

The V call is TRBV30, the J call TRBJ1-6, with D unresolved. The CDR3 length is 11 residues. Trimming left V 2 bases short and J 6 bases short, with 2 bases between. CDR1 GTSNPN and CDR2 SVGIG come from the germline V gene (reference sequence). The CDR3 protein is CAWSINSPLHF. CDR3 nucleotides: TGTGCCTGGAGTATTAATTCACCCCTCCACTTT.

V is TRBV4-2 and J is TRBJ2-1; 14 bases are a match to TRBD2. The germline CDR1 and CDR2 sequences are LGHNA and YNFKEQ. V dropped 2 bases and J dropped 4; count of bases not matched to a gene: 4. The CDR3 is 17 amino acids. Written as DNA, the CDR3 is TGTGCCAGCAGCCAACCCGGGACTAGCGGGGGTTACAATGAGCAGTTCTTC. Its translation is CASSQPGTSGGYNEQFF.

V gene TRBV2 combines with J gene TRBJ2-7; the match to TRBD2 covers 8 bases. The CDR3 consists of 15 residues. Germline values: CDR1 SNHLY, CDR2 FYNNEI. J gave up 9 bases and V 2 bases, and 12 bases lay outside the gene matches. This CDR3 reads CASSERAGAVFGQYF. The DNA of the CDR3 is TGTGCCAGCAGTGAACGAGCGGGGGCGGTCTTTGGGCAGTACTTC. Supplemented by reference TRBV2 and TRBJ2-7, the full variable domain reads EPEVTQTPSHQVTQMGQEVILRCVPISNHLYFYWYRQILGQKVEFLVSFYNNEISEKSEIFDDQFSVERPDGSNFTLKIRSTKLEDSAMYFCASSERAGAVFGQYFGPGTRLTVT.

This clone showed up many times. The chain uses TRBV4-2 and TRBJ1-3; D is uncertain. The V gene's germline CDR1 is LGHNA and CDR2 YNFKEQ. This CDR3 has 16 amino acids. Trimming stripped 3 bases from V and 1 base from J, with 13 bases between. The CDR3 sequence: CASSQEGYSSGNTIYF. CDR3 bases: TGTGCCAGCAGCCAGGAAGGATACTCGTCTGGAAACACCATATATTTT.

This chain connects TRBV2 to TRBJ2-7; TRBD1 matches at 8 bases. V gave up 2 bases and J gave up 3 bases; unmatched junction bases: 6. Germline V gives CDR1 SNHLY, CDR2 FYNNEI. The CDR3 is made up of 15 amino acids. DNA for the CDR3: TGTGCCAGCAGTGAATCGGGACAGGAGTTCTACGAGCAGTACTTC. Its translation: CASSESGQEFYEQYF. Combining the CDR3 with reference TRBV2 and TRBJ2-7 gives the whole variable domain EPEVTQTPSHQVTQMGQEVILRCVPISNHLYFYWYRQILGQKVEFLVSFYNNEISEKSEIFDDQFSVERPDGSNFTLKIRSTKLEDSAMYFCASSESGQEFYEQYFGPGTRLTVT.

Here the CDR3 reads CAWSIVANYGYTF. The CDR3 bases are TGTGCCTGGAGTATTGTGGCTAACTATGGCTACACCTTC. This chain connects TRBV30 to TRBJ1-2; no clear D gene. Germline CDR1 and CDR2: GTSNPN and SVGIG (reference sequence). Trimming shortened V by 2 bases and J by 0 bases, and 7 bases separated the two germline ends. The CDR3 length is 13 residues.

The chain has TRBV3-1 (or the pseudogene TRBV3-2) and TRBJ1-4, with a weak D call TRBD1 (5 bases). Looked up from germline, CDR1 is LGHDT and CDR2 is YNNKEL (reference sequence). V lost 4 bases and J lost 10, with 10 bases in between. The CDR3 extends over 12 amino acids. The CDR3 reads CASSRDQGKLFF. For the CDR3, the DNA is TGTGCCAGCAGCCGGGACCAGGGAAAACTGTTTTTT.

The rearrangement links TRBV2 to TRBJ1-4, with 8 bases aligning to TRBD1. Germline V gives CDR1 SNHLY, CDR2 FYNNEI. This CDR3 is 17 amino acids long. The V gene end was trimmed by 6 bases and the J gene end by 5 bases; junction bases not matched to a gene: 14. CDR3 region: CASRGYFGQGGNEKLFF. The CDR3 DNA follows: TGTGCCAGCAGGGGCTACTTCGGACAGGGAGGAAATGAAAAACTGTTTTTT.

The chain couples TRBV13 to TRBJ1-2; possibly TRBD1 for D (6 bases). CDR1 and CDR2 from the germline V gene are PRHDT and FYEKMQ (reference sequence). V was trimmed by 4 bases and J by 5 bases, leaving 11 bases between them. The CDR3 covers 13 residues. CDR3 amino acids: CASSSSGQYGYTF. Written as DNA, the CDR3 is TGTGCCAGCAGCTCCTCCGGACAGTATGGCTACACCTTC.

This clone was picked up one time. The V gene is TRBV5-1, the J gene TRBJ1-3; D possibly corresponds to TRBD1 (5 bases). This CDR3 contains 17 residues. Between the trimmed V and J ends, which lost 3 bases and 4 bases, there was a span of 20 bases. Germline loops: CDR1 SGHRS, CDR2 YFSETQ. Here the CDR3 reads CASSSGGTVWEGNTIYF. The CDR3 DNA reads TGCGCCAGCAGCTCGGGGGGGACTGTGTGGGAAGGAAACACCATATATTTT. Complete variable domain (other parts from reference TRBV5-1 and TRBJ1-3): KAGVTQTPRYLIKTRGQQVTLSCSPISGHRSVSWYQQTPGQGLQFLFEYFSETQRNKGNFPGRFSGRQFSNSRSEMNVSTLELGDSALYLCASSSGGTVWEGNTIYFGEGSWLTVV.